Each of the 27 T cell receptor beta chains below was sequenced from the same sample in a study of lymphopenia after photon versus proton radiotherapy. Clones were sequenced by immunoSEQ multiplex PCR, and TCRdb holds only the in-frame ones, with some missing. The repertoire holds 55,000 to 70,000 clones, with roughly 93% as singletons. Sequencing used peripheral blood, obtained from a patient treated with photon-based radiotherapy. These receptors all stem from a woman in her seventies with pancreatic cancer.

J is TRBJ2-5 and V is TRBV14; no clear D gene. The CDR3 sequence is 13 residues long. V was cut by 1 base and J by 4 bases, with 7 bases left in between. Germline CDR1 is SGHDN and CDR2 is FVKESK. DNA for the CDR3: TGTGCCAGCAGCCAAGGGGGAAGAGAGACCCAGTACTTC. This gives the protein CASSQGGRETQYF.

The chain uses TRBV6-5 and TRBJ2-1; 12 nucleotides match TRBD2. The CDR3 runs 15 residues. After removal of 6 bases from V and 8 bases from J, the junction contained 8 bases not matched to a gene. Per germline, CDR1 MNHEY and CDR2 SVGAGI. The CDR3 DNA is TGTGCCAGCAGGTCGACTAGCGGGAGTGGCTATGAGCAGTTCTTC. It specifies CASRSTSGSGYEQFF.

In regard to this clone: The same CDR3 also results from other DNA sequences found in this sample. CDR3 nucleotides: TGTGCCAGCAGCTTAGATGGGTATGGCTACACCTTC. It yields the protein CASSLDGYGYTF. J is TRBJ1-2 and V is TRBV7-9, with D unresolved. The CDR3 is 12 amino acids. V was cut by 1 base and J by 5 bases, with 5 bases left in between. Germline V gene sequence: CDR1 SEHNR, CDR2 FQNEAQ (reference sequence).

This clone was counted a single time. The chain uses TRBV6-1 and TRBJ1-3; D is ambiguous. The CDR3 totals 13 residues. V gave up 1 base and J gave up 0 bases, with 1 base separating them. Per germline, CDR1 MNHNS and CDR2 SASEGT. CDR3 sequence (DNA): TGTGCCAGCAGTGAAGTCTCTGGAAACACCATATATTTT. Translation: CASSEVSGNTIYF.

This sequence joins TRBV9 and TRBJ2-2; TRBD2 agrees at 9 bases. Germline V lookup: CDR1 SGDLS, CDR2 YYNGEE. J lost 6 bases, V lost 4 bases, and 7 bases had no gene match. The length of the CDR3 is 15 residues. CDR3 sequence: CASSFSGSSSGELFF. The CDR3 nucleotides are TGTGCCAGCAGCTTTAGCGGGAGTTCGTCCGGGGAGCTGTTTTTT.

This clone was detected once. The rearrangement joins TRBV5-5 to TRBJ2-3, with TRBD2 identical over 10 bases. The CDR3 spans 16 residues. Germline CDR1 is SGHKS and CDR2 is YYEKEE (reference sequence). V shed 1 base and J 2 bases; nucleotides not matched to a gene: 4. For the CDR3, the DNA is TGTGCCAGCAGCTTGATGACTAGCGGGCTCACAGATACGCAGTATTTT. Amino acids: CASSLMTSGLTDTQYF.

This clone was recorded only once. V and J are TRBV10-3 and TRBJ2-3; D may be TRBD2 (6 bases). The CDR3 covers 15 residues. From germline, CDR1 is ENHRY and CDR2 SYGVKD. V gave up 5 bases and J gave up 6 bases, with 18 bases separating them. The CDR3 DNA follows: TGTGCCATCAGTCCCGGGACTTCTCCCCCCGATACGCAGTATTTT. Translated, it gives CAISPGTSPPDTQYF.

The J gene is TRBJ2-7, the V gene TRBV9; TRBD2 matches 8 bases. CDR3 size: 14 residues. Trimming at V came to 1 base and at J to 4 bases, leaving 4 bases not matched to a gene. Germline-derived CDR1 and CDR2 are SGDLS and YYNGEE. CDR3: CASSVLAGGYEQYF. Here the CDR3 DNA reads TGTGCCAGCAGCGTACTCGCGGGAGGATACGAGCAGTACTTC.

The V call is TRBV6-5, the J call TRBJ2-5, with 8 bases that match TRBD1. The germline gives CDR1 MNHEY, CDR2 SVGAGI. The CDR3 loop spans 15 amino acids. V was clipped by 5 bases and J by 0 bases; unmatched bases: 5. CDR3 coding DNA: TGTGCCAGCAGTCTCGGGACAGGAGACCAAGAGACCCAGTACTTC. Amino acid sequence: CASSLGTGDQETQYF.

The chain uses TRBV7-6 and TRBJ1-3; 9 bases map to TRBD1. The V segment lost 6 bases and the J segment 6 bases; nucleotides outside the gene matches: 9. CDR3 size: 15 residues. Germline V gene lookup returns CDR1 SGHVS and CDR2 FNYEAQ. The CDR3 nucleotides read TGTGCCAGCAGTTCCTCCGGGACAGGGATAAACACCATATATTTT. Its translation is CASSSSGTGINTIYF.

This clone is a singleton in its sample. V is TRBV5-1 and J is TRBJ2-7, with 7 bases matching TRBD1. This CDR3 contains 14 residues. Germline V gene lookup returns CDR1 SGHRS and CDR2 YFSETQ. V lost 2 bases and J lost 6; bases outside the gene matches: 8. CDR3 sequence: CASSLRTGDSEQYF. In DNA form, the CDR3 reads TGCGCCAGCAGCTTAAGAACAGGGGATAGCGAGCAGTACTTC.

The gene calls are TRBV15 and TRBJ2-3; D perhaps matches TRBD2 (5 bases). The CDR3 consists of 15 residues. Germline V CDR1 and CDR2: LNHNV, YYDKDF (reference sequence). The V end lost 0 bases, the J end lost 6 bases, and 13 bases lay between the germline ends. The CDR3 protein is CATSRDGLSSDTQYF. As DNA, the CDR3 is TGTGCCACCAGCAGAGACGGACTTTCCTCGGATACGCAGTATTTT.

The V gene is TRBV6-1, the J gene TRBJ2-3; the match to TRBD1 covers 11 bases. This CDR3 is 15 amino acids long. Per germline, CDR1 MNHNS and CDR2 SASEGT. J gave up 5 bases and V 9 bases, and 10 bases lay outside the gene matches. The CDR3 nucleotides are TGTGCCAGTTTGGCCGGGACAGGGGGACAAGATACGCAGTATTTT. Protein: CASLAGTGGQDTQYF.

The chain carries TRBV20-1 and TRBJ2-7; D is possibly TRBD1 (6 bases). V gave up 7 bases and J gave up 5 bases, with 12 bases separating them. In germline, CDR1 is DFQATT, CDR2 SNEGSKA (reference sequence). This CDR3 region has 11 residues. CDR3: CSGAQGNEQYF. As DNA, the CDR3 is TGCAGTGGGGCGCAGGGGAACGAGCAGTACTTC.

This clone was observed a few times. The rearrangement links TRBV7-3 to TRBJ2-1; 15 positions match TRBD2. This CDR3 region has 18 residues. Germline assignment: CDR1 SGHTA and CDR2 FQGTGA. Germline trimming cut 2 bases from V and 7 bases from J; bases unmatched to any gene: 9. The DNA of the CDR3 is TGTGCCAGCAGCTTAGGGACTAGCGGGAGGCGGTTGGGAAATGAGCAGTTCTTC. It encodes CASSLGTSGRRLGNEQFF.

The chain employs TRBV6-6 and TRBJ2-7, with a tentative D call TRBD2 (7 bases). Deletions cut 4 bases from V and 3 bases from J, with 13 bases between. This CDR3 is built from 14 residues. Germline assignment: CDR1 MNHNY and CDR2 SVGAGI (reference sequence). The CDR3 loop is CASSSGLGGYEQYF. CDR3 DNA sequence: TGTGCCAGCAGTTCCGGACTAGGGGGCTACGAGCAGTACTTC.

The J gene is TRBJ2-1, the V gene TRBV28; a possible D gene is TRBD1 (5 bases). This CDR3 region has 15 residues. V lost 3 bases and J lost 4, with 13 bases in between. Germline CDR1 and CDR2: MDHEN and SYDVKM. The CDR3 nucleotides are TGTGCCAGCAGTTTCGCAGGGCCCGCTTACAATGAGCAGTTCTTC. This codes for CASSFAGPAYNEQFF. Full variable domain (rest looked up from reference TRBV28 and TRBJ2-1): DVKVTQSSRYLVKRTGEKVFLECVQDMDHENMFWYRQDPGLGLRLIYFSYDVKMKEKGDIPEGYSVSREKKERFSLILESASTNQTSMYLCASSFAGPAYNEQFFGPGTRLTVL.

The count of this clone is one. The genes are TRBV7-9 and TRBJ2-2; the D call may be TRBD1 or TRBD2 (5 bases each). CDR3 length equals 15 residues. Germline CDR1 and CDR2: SEHNR and FQNEAQ (reference sequence). Trimming stripped 6 bases from V and 0 bases from J, with 11 bases between. The DNA of the CDR3 is TGTGCCAGCAGACCCGGGACCTCGAACACCGGGGAGCTGTTTTTT. Encoded protein: CASRPGTSNTGELFF. The whole variable domain, remainder taken from reference TRBV7-9 and TRBJ2-2, is DTGVSQNPRHKITKRGQNVTFRCDPISEHNRLYWYRQTLGQGPEFLTYFQNEAQLEKSRLLSDRFSAERPKGSFSTLEIQRTEQGDSAMYLCASRPGTSNTGELFFGEGSRLTVL.

This rearrangement joins TRBV6-1 to TRBJ2-7; 12 positions agree with TRBD2. CDR1 and CDR2 (germline): MNHNS, SASEGT. The CDR3 is made up of 15 amino acids. V trimming: 7 bases; J trimming: 5 bases; junction bases outside the gene matches: 9. The chain's CDR3 is CASILAGGPRDEQYF. In DNA form, the CDR3 reads TGTGCCAGCATCCTAGCGGGAGGGCCGAGGGACGAGCAGTACTTC.

This clone was found once. The chain is built from TRBV6-5 and TRBJ2-2; D is unresolved. V lost 2 bases and J 3 bases, leaving 7 bases between the germline ends. The CDR3 extends over 14 amino acids. Germline loops: CDR1 MNHEY, CDR2 SVGAGI. The CDR3 is CASSYRLDTGELFF. The CDR3 DNA reads as TGTGCCAGCAGTTACCGTCTTGACACCGGGGAGCTGTTTTTT.

V gene TRBV9 combines with J gene TRBJ1-4; D not resolved. CDR3 size: 14 residues. CDR1 and CDR2 (germline): SGDLS, YYNGEE. V was clipped by 0 bases and J by 5 bases, with 8 bases between them. The CDR3 DNA reads TGTGCCAGCAGCGTAGCTCCGGGAAATGAAAAACTGTTTTTT. This codes for CASSVAPGNEKLFF.

The V and J genes are TRBV5-1 and TRBJ1-1; TRBD1 agrees at 7 bases. Per germline, CDR1 SGHRS and CDR2 YFSETQ. This CDR3 comprises 14 residues. The trim removed 6 bases at V and 0 bases at J, leaving 5 bases unmatched. CDR3 in DNA: TGCGCCAGCACGACAGGGTCTATGAACACTGAAGCTTTCTTT. This translates into CASTTGSMNTEAFF.

About this clone: Relative to the germline gene, one junction end is altered; a read error may explain this. The chain links TRBV11-2 to TRBJ1-2; D remains unclear. Germline V gene lookup returns CDR1 SGHAT and CDR2 FQNNGV. CDR3 length: 12 residues. The CDR3 nucleotides read TGTGCCAGCAGCCCAGGAGGAGGTCGGACGAACTTC. Its translation is CASSPGGGRTNF.

This chain joins TRBV27 and TRBJ1-2; D is uncertain. V dropped 3 bases and J dropped 5 bases, with 10 bases sitting between them. Germline loops: CDR1 MNHEY, CDR2 SMNVEV (reference sequence). The CDR3 runs 13 residues. The CDR3 region is CASSFSFGYGYTF. The CDR3, as DNA: TGTGCCAGCAGTTTTTCTTTTGGTTATGGCTACACCTTC.

This chain connects TRBV7-8 to TRBJ2-7; D ambiguous. The V end was cut by 4 bases, the J end by 2 bases, with 15 bases between. The CDR3 covers 15 residues. Germline lookup yields CDR1 SGHVS and CDR2 FQNEAQ. Here the CDR3 DNA reads TGTGCCAGCAGCTACGTTTCCGGACGAACCTACGAGCAGTACTTC. Its translation is CASSYVSGRTYEQYF.

The chain employs TRBV6-6 and TRBJ1-5; D gene unclear. Germline V gene lookup returns CDR1 MNHNY and CDR2 SVGAGI (reference sequence). CDR3 length: 12 residues. Trimming shortened V by 0 bases and J by 7 bases, and 4 bases separated the two germline ends. CDR3 region: CASSYSEQPQHF. The CDR3 DNA is TGTGCCAGCAGTTACTCCGAGCAGCCCCAGCATTTT.

Only a few counts were recorded for this clone. The gene calls are TRBV27 and TRBJ1-4; D is possibly TRBD1 (5 bases). The CDR3 has 16 residues. Germline V gene sequence: CDR1 MNHEY, CDR2 SMNVEV (reference sequence). V was shortened by 2 bases and J by 0 bases, with 10 bases between the two germline ends. CDR3 sequence: CASSLRPDTTNEKLFF. As DNA, the CDR3 is TGTGCCAGCAGTTTAAGGCCGGACACAACTAATGAAAAACTGTTTTTT.